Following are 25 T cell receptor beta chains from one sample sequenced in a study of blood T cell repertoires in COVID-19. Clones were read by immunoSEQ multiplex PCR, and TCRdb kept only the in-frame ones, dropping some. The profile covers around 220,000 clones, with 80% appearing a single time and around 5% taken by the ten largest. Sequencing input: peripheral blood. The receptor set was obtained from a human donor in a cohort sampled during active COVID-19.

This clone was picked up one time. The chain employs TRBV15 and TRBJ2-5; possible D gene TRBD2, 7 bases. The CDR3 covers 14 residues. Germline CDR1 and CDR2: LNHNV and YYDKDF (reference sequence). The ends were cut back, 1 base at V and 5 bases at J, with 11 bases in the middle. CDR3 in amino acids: CATSRGGGGETQYF. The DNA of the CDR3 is TGTGCCACCAGCAGAGGGGGGGGCGGGGAGACCCAGTACTTC. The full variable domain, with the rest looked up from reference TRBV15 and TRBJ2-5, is DAMVIQNPRYQVTQFGKPVTLSCSQTLNHNVMYWYQQKSSQAPKLLFHYYDKDFNNEADTPDNFQSRRPNTSFCFLDIRSPGLGDTAMYLCATSRGGGGETQYFGPGTRLLVL.

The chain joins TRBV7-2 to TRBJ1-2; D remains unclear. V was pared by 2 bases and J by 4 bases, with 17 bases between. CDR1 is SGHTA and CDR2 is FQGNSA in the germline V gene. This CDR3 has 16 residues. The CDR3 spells CASSLPQRVQLYGYTF. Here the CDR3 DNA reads TGTGCCAGCAGCTTACCGCAGAGGGTCCAACTCTATGGCTACACCTTC.

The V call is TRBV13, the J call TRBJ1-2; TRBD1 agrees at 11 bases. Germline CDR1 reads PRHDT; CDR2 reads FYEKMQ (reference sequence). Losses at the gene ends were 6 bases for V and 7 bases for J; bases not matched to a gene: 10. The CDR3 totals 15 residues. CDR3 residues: CASSQRTGGLVGYTF. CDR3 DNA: TGTGCCAGCAGTCAAAGGACAGGGGGCCTGGTTGGCTACACCTTC.

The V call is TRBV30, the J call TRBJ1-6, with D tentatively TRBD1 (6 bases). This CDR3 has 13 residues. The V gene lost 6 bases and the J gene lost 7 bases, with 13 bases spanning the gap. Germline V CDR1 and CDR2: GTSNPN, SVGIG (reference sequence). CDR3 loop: CACSGHGNSPLHF. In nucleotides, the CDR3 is TGTGCCTGCTCGGGACACGGGAATTCACCCCTCCACTTT. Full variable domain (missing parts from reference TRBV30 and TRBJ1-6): SQTIHQWPATLVQPVGSPLSLECTVEGTSNPNLYWYRQAAGRGLQLLFYSVGIGQISSEVPQNLSASRPQDRQFILSSKKLLLSDSGFYLCACSGHGNSPLHFGNGTRLTVT.

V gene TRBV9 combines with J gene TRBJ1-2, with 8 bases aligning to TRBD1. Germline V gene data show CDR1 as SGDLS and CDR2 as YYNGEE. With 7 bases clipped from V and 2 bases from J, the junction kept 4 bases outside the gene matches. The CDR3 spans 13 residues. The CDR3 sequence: CASGGDRNYGYTF. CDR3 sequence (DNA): TGTGCCAGCGGCGGGGACAGGAACTATGGCTACACCTTC.

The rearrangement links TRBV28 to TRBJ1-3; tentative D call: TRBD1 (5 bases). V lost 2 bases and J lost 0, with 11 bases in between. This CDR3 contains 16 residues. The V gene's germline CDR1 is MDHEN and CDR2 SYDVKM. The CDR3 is CASSLATGSSGNTIYF. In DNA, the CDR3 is TGTGCCAGCAGTTTAGCTACAGGCTCCTCTGGAAACACCATATATTTT.

The CDR3 region has the DNA TGTGCCAGCAGCCAAGATATGACGGACTACTATGGCTACACCTTC. Translated: CASSQDMTDYYGYTF. The chain is built from TRBV3-1 (or the pseudogene TRBV3-2) and TRBJ1-2; D uncertain. Germline V CDR1 and CDR2: LGHDT, YNNKEL (reference sequence). CDR3 length: 15 amino acids. The V end lost 0 bases, the J end lost 3 bases, and 11 bases lay between the germline ends.

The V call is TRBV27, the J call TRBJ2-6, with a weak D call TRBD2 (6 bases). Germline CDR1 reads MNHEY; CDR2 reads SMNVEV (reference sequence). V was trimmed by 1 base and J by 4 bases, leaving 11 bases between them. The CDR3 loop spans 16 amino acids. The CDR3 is CASSLFGGGGANVLTF. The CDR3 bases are TGTGCCAGCAGTTTATTCGGGGGAGGAGGGGCCAACGTCCTGACTTTC.

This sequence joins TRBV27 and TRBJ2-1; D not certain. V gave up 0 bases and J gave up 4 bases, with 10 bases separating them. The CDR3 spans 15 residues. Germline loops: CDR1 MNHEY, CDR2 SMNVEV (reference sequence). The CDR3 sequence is CASSLSLAPYNEQFF. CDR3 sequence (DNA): TGTGCCAGCAGTTTATCGCTGGCTCCTTACAATGAGCAGTTCTTC.

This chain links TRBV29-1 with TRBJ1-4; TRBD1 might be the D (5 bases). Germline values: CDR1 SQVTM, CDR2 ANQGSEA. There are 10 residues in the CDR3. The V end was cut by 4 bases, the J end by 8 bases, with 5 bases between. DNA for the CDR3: TGCAGCGTTGGGGGCGAAAAACTGTTTTTT. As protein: CSVGGEKLFF.

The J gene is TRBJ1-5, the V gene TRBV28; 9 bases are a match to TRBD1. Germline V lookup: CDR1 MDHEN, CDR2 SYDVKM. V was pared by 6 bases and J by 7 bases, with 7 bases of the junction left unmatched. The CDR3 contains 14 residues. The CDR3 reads CASSPGQGRQPQHF. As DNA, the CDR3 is TGTGCCAGCAGCCCCGGACAGGGGCGGCAGCCCCAGCATTTT.

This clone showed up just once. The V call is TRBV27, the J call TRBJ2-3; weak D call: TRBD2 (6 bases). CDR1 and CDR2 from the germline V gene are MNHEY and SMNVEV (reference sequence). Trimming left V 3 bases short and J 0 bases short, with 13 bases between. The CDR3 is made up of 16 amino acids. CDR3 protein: CASSFEGRRSTDTQYF. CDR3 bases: TGTGCCAGCAGTTTCGAAGGGAGGCGAAGCACAGATACGCAGTATTTT.

This CDR3 reads CASSLAVGQGAAPLHF. The CDR3 DNA sequence: TGTGCCAGCAGCTTAGCAGTGGGACAGGGGGCTGCACCCCTCCACTTT. The chain has TRBV7-2 and TRBJ1-6, with 12 nucleotides matching TRBD1. The CDR3 is 16 residues long. The ends lost 0 bases at V and 11 bases at J; junction bases unmatched: 5. CDR1 is SGHTA, CDR2 FQGNSA, per germline.

Here the CDR3 reads CSVAFQATDTQYF. In DNA form, the CDR3 reads TGCAGCGTTGCCTTTCAAGCCACAGATACGCAGTATTTT. This sequence joins TRBV29-1 and TRBJ2-3; D is undetermined. The CDR3 spans 13 residues. Germline-derived CDR1 and CDR2 are SQVTM and ANQGSEA. Trimming pared 4 bases from V and 2 bases from J, leaving 10 bases between.

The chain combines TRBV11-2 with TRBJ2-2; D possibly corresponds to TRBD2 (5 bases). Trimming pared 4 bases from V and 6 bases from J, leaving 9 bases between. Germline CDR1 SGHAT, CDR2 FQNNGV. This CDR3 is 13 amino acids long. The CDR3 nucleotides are TGTGCCAGCAGCTCCCTGAGGGCCGGGGAGCTGTTTTTT. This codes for CASSSLRAGELFF.

The DNA of the CDR3 is TGTGCCAGCAGCGTAGCCGTGACAGACTACACTGAAGCTTTCTTT. This encodes CASSVAVTDYTEAFF. The chain is built from TRBV9 and TRBJ1-1; D might be TRBD1 (5 bases). This CDR3 is built from 15 residues. The germline gives CDR1 SGDLS, CDR2 YYNGEE. The V end was cut by 0 bases, the J end by 3 bases, with 12 bases between.

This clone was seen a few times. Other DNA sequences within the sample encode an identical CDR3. For the CDR3, the DNA is TGTGCCAGCAGCCCCGACAGGAATGGCTACACCTTC. Protein product: CASSPDRNGYTF. This chain connects TRBV6-5 to TRBJ1-2, with a tentative D call TRBD1 (6 bases). V lost 6 bases and J 6 bases, leaving 11 bases between the germline ends. This CDR3 comprises 12 residues. Germline CDR1 reads MNHEY; CDR2 reads SVGAGI.

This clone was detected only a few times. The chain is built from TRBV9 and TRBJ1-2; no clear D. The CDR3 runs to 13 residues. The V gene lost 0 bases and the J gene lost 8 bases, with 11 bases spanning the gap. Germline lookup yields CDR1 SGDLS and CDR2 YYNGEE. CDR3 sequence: CASSVDYMRGYTF. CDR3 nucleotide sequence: TGTGCCAGCAGCGTAGACTACATGAGGGGCTACACCTTC.

Here the CDR3 reads CASSVSSGQGPYEQYF. CDR3 DNA sequence: TGTGCCAGCAGCGTATCGTCGGGACAGGGCCCCTACGAGCAGTACTTC. This chain uses TRBV9 with TRBJ2-7; 9 bases align to TRBD1. This CDR3 is 16 amino acids long. The ends lost 1 base at V and 2 bases at J; junction bases unmatched: 7. Germline V gene sequence: CDR1 SGDLS, CDR2 YYNGEE.

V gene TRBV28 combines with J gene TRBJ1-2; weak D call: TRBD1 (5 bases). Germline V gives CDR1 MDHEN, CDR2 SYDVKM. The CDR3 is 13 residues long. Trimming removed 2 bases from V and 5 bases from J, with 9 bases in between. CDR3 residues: CASSLTGEYGYTF. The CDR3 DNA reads TGTGCCAGCAGTTTAACGGGGGAATATGGCTACACCTTC.

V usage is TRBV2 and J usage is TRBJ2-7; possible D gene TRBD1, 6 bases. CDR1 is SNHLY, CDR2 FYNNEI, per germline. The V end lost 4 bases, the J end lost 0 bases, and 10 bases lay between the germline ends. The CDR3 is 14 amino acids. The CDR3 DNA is TGTGCCAGCAGTGCGGGCAGGGGCTCCTACGAGCAGTACTTC. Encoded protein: CASSAGRGSYEQYF.

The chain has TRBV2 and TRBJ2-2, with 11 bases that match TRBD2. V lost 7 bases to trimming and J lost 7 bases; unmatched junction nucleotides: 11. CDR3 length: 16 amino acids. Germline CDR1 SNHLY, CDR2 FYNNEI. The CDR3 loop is CASMTSGARSDGELFF. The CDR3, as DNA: TGTGCCAGCATGACTAGCGGGGCCAGGTCAGACGGGGAGCTGTTTTTT.

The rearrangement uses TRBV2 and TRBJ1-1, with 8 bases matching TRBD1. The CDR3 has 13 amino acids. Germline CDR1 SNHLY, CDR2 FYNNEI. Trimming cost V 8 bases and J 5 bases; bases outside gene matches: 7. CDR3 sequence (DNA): TGTGCCAGCGGAACAGGGGGACCGACTGAAGCTTTCTTT. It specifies CASGTGGPTEAFF.

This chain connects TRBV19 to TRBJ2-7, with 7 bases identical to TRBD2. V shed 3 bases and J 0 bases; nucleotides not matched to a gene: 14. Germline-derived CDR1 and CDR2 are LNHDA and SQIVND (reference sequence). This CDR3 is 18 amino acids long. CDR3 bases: TGTGCCAGTAGTATCAGCTGGGAGGGCGGACACTTCTCCTACGAGCAGTACTTC. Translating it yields CASSISWEGGHFSYEQYF.

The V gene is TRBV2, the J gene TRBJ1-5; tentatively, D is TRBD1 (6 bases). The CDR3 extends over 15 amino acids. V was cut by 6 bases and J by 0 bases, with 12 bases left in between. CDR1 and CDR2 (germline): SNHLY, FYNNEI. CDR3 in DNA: TGTGCCAGCAGGAAACAGGGATTTAGCAATCAGCCCCAGCATTTT. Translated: CASRKQGFSNQPQHF.